Following are 17 T cell receptor beta chains from one sample sequenced in a study of brain T cells in children with intractable seizures (dated by TCRdb to about 2021). To prepare the library, the immunoSEQ multiplex PCR assay was applied. Not all clones reach the TCRdb copy of this immuneACCESS table, which keeps in-frame sequences only. Checked studies attribute under half of the gap to unresolved V genes and leave the rest unexplained. For this sample there are approximately 330,000 clones; roughly 92% appear just once. Approximately 5% of the sample belongs to the ten largest clones. The sample's time point label is to be understood as: blood from clinic visit 5 months post-surgery; TSC patient then seizure free. The sequences come from peripheral blood, collected 4 to 5 months after surgery. These receptors all come from a boy under two years old with tuberous sclerosis and intractable seizures.

This clone has a single count. The chain is built from TRBV27 and TRBJ1-2; TRBD1 might be the D (6 bases). V lost 5 bases and J lost 0, with 7 bases in between. The CDR3 is 13 residues long. Germline V CDR1 and CDR2: MNHEY, SMNVEV (reference sequence). CDR3 protein: CASSRDTNYGYTF. For the CDR3, the DNA is TGTGCCAGCAGTCGGGACACTAACTATGGCTACACCTTC.

This clone was recorded once. The gene calls are TRBV12-5 and TRBJ2-7; D is unclear. The CDR3 is made up of 12 amino acids. The germline V gene encodes CDR1 LGHNT and CDR2 FRNRAP. CDR3 in DNA: TGTGCCGACTGCTTCTTAGGCTGCGAGCAGTACTTC. Encoded protein: CADCFLGCEQYF.

The chain is built from TRBV7-8 and TRBJ2-1; no clear D. This CDR3 comprises 16 residues. The germline CDR1 and CDR2 sequences are SGHVS and FQNEAQ. V was pared by 2 bases and J by 6 bases, with 17 bases between. As DNA, the CDR3 is TGTGCCAGCAGCTTACCTAGGGATGGGGTACGCAATGAGCAGTTCTTC. Amino acid sequence: CASSLPRDGVRNEQFF.

The chain joins TRBV5-1 to TRBJ2-3; no clear D. This CDR3 is 14 amino acids long. V was shortened by 3 bases and J by 3 bases, with 11 bases between the two germline ends. Per germline, CDR1 SGHRS and CDR2 YFSETQ. CDR3 sequence: CASSSASETDTQYF. DNA of the CDR3: TGCGCCAGCAGCTCCGCTAGTGAAACAGATACGCAGTATTTT.

The chain links TRBV7-9 to TRBJ1-6; D is uncertain. Deletions cut 1 base from V and 0 bases from J, with 13 bases between. The CDR3 consists of 18 residues. The V gene's germline CDR1 is SEHNR and CDR2 FQNEAQ (reference sequence). This chain's CDR3 is CASSLGRDLSSYNSPLHF. CDR3 sequence (DNA): TGTGCCAGCAGCTTAGGACGAGATCTGAGCTCCTATAATTCACCCCTCCACTTT.

The rearrangement joins TRBV28 to TRBJ1-2; TRBD1 matches at 10 bases. In germline, CDR1 is MDHEN, CDR2 SYDVKM. This CDR3 is 15 amino acids long. V trimming: 6 bases; J trimming: 2 bases; junction bases outside the gene matches: 6. CDR3 loop: CASRPSGQGNYGYTF. The DNA for the CDR3 is TGTGCCAGCAGACCCTCGGGACAGGGGAACTATGGCTACACCTTC.

V gene TRBV11-2 combines with J gene TRBJ2-1; TRBD2 aligns across 8 bases. V was clipped by 0 bases and J by 15 bases; unmatched bases: 7. There are 13 residues in the CDR3. CDR1 and CDR2 (germline): SGHAT, FQNNGV. The CDR3, as DNA: TGTGCCAGCAGCTTAGATCGCGCGGGAGGTGGGTTCTTC. Protein product: CASSLDRAGGGFF.

About this clone itself: An end of the junction does not agree with germline; a read error may underlie this. V gene TRBV11-3 combines with J gene TRBJ2-5; the D gene is possibly TRBD2 (7 bases). CDR3 length equals 15 residues. From germline, CDR1 is SGHNT and CDR2 YENEEA. The CDR3: CASSLEGGVIETQYF. The CDR3 nucleotides read TGTGCCAGCAGCCTAGAGGGGGGGGTTATAGAGACCCAGTACTTC.

This clone was seen only once. This chain connects TRBV12-3 or TRBV12-4 to TRBJ1-2; possible D gene TRBD1, 5 bases. Trimming stripped 10 bases from V and 5 bases from J, with 11 bases between. This CDR3 is built from 11 residues. The CDR3 DNA reads as TGTGCCAACTCGGGGGGGTATGGCTACACCTTC. This encodes CANSGGYGYTF.

This clone showed up just a few times. This rearrangement joins TRBV27 to TRBJ1-2; TRBD1 aligns across 9 bases. The V segment lost 7 bases and the J segment 5 bases; nucleotides outside the gene matches: 8. Germline V gene sequence: CDR1 MNHEY, CDR2 SMNVEV (reference sequence). The CDR3 sequence is 14 residues long. The CDR3 DNA reads TGTGCCAGCACCCCGGGACAGGGAGGTTATGGCTACACCTTC. Amino acids: CASTPGQGGYGYTF.

CDR3 residues: CASSLWGGTYEQYF. DNA for the CDR3: TGTGCCAGCAGCTTGTGGGGCGGAACCTACGAGCAGTACTTC. The chain joins TRBV5-6 to TRBJ2-7, with D maybe TRBD1 (5 bases). V lost 1 base to trimming and J lost 2 bases, with 10 bases between them. The CDR3 is 14 amino acids. Germline lookup yields CDR1 SGHDT and CDR2 YYEEEE.

The chain uses TRBV19 and TRBJ2-5; 16 nucleotides match TRBD2. Per the germline V gene, CDR1 is LNHDA and CDR2 is SQIVND (reference sequence). With 7 bases clipped from V and 5 bases from J, the junction kept 10 bases outside the gene matches. This CDR3 spans 17 amino acids. DNA of the CDR3: TGTGCCAGTATATCACCGGGACTAGCGGGAGGGCCGGAGACCCAGTACTTC. Protein product: CASISPGLAGGPETQYF.

V and J are TRBV15 and TRBJ1-3; D gene uncertain. Germline V gene data show CDR1 as LNHNV and CDR2 as YYDKDF (reference sequence). Trimming removed 3 bases from V and 0 bases from J, with 18 bases in between. CDR3 length: 18 residues. The CDR3 protein is CATSRRARRTSSGNTIYF. In nucleotides, the CDR3 is TGTGCCACCAGCAGGAGGGCAAGAAGGACGAGCTCTGGAAACACCATATATTTT.

The genes are TRBV28 and TRBJ2-7; 15 positions agree with TRBD2. The germline CDR1 and CDR2 sequences are MDHEN and SYDVKM. This CDR3 contains 17 residues. V trimming: 7 bases; J trimming: 5 bases; junction bases outside the gene matches: 12. In nucleotides, the CDR3 is TGTGCCAGCACTTCCTCCGGACTAGCGGGAGGGCCCGACGAGCAGTACTTC. Translating it yields CASTSSGLAGGPDEQYF.

This rearrangement joins TRBV6-5 to TRBJ1-1; D might be TRBD1 (5 bases). V lost 0 bases and J lost 3, with 11 bases in between. Germline assignment: CDR1 MNHEY and CDR2 SVGAGI. The CDR3 consists of 15 residues. The CDR3 spells CASSYSRGYYTEAFF. The CDR3, as DNA: TGTGCCAGCAGTTACTCGCGGGGGTACTACACTGAAGCTTTCTTT.

The chain joins TRBV20-1 to TRBJ2-2; unclear D gene. V lost 3 bases and J 6 bases, leaving 8 bases between the germline ends. CDR3 size: 12 residues. Germline lookup yields CDR1 DFQATT and CDR2 SNEGSKA (reference sequence). The chain's CDR3 is CSASRAAGELFF. As DNA, the CDR3 is TGCAGTGCTAGTAGGGCCGCCGGGGAGCTGTTTTTT.

The rearrangement joins TRBV5-1 to TRBJ2-7; TRBD1 might be the D (5 bases). The length of the CDR3 is 16 residues. In germline, CDR1 is SGHRS, CDR2 YFSETQ. V lost 5 bases and J 3 bases, leaving 21 bases between the germline ends. In DNA, the CDR3 is TGCGCCAGCAGGGCTCGAGACAGCAGCGAGGACTACGAGCAGTACTTC. Its translation is CASRARDSSEDYEQYF.